This T cell receptor beta chain was sequenced during a study of cytomegalovirus exposure and HLA in healthy donors. Study overall: A preliminary data release comprised 80 million to 95 million unique TCRs obtained from HLA-typed donors.

CDR3 length: 16 residues. With 6 bases clipped from V and 8 bases from J, the junction kept 12 bases outside the gene matches. The germline V gene encodes CDR1 SGHVS and CDR2 FNYEAQ. Use of 60 Vbeta and 13 Jbeta primers characterized the PCR. Sequencing was performed with immunoSEQ multiplex PCR; in TCRdb, only in-frame clones are kept and a portion is missing. This table has about 45,000 clones, more than 45% appearing once. This sequence was found in a man in his 60s in good health and CMV-seronegative. The V call is TRBV7-6, the J call TRBJ2-1; 11 nucleotides align to TRBD2. Sequencing used PBMCs. CDR3 sequence reads: CASRPRLAGSSYEQFF. DNA for the CDR3: TGTGCCAGCAGACCCCGACTAGCGGGGAGCAGCTATGAGCAGTTCTTC.